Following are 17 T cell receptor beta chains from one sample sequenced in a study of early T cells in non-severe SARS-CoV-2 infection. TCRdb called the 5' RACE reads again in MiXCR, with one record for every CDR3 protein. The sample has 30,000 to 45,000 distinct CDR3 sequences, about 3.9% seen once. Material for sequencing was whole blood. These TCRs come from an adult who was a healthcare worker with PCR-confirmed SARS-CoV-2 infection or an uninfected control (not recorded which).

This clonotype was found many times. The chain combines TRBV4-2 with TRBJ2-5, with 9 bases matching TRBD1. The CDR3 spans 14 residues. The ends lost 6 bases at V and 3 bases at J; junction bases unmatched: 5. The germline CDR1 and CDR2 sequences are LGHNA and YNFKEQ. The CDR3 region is CASSYGQGKETQYF. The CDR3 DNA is TGTGCCAGCAGTTACGGACAGGGGAAAGAGACCCAGTACTTC.

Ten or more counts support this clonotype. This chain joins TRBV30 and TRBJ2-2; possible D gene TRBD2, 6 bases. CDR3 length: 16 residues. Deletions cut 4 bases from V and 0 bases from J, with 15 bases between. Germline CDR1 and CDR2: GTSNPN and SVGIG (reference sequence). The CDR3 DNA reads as TGTGCCTGGAAACGCGGGGTCGGGACGAACACCGGGGAGCTGTTTTTT. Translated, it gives CAWKRGVGTNTGELFF.

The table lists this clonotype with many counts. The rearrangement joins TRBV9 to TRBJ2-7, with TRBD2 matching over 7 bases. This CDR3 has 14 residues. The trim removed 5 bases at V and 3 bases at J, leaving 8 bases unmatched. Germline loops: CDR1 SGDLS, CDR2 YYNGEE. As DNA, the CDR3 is TGTGCCAGCAGTAGGGCTAGCGGAAACTACGAGCAGTACTTC. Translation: CASSRASGNYEQYF.

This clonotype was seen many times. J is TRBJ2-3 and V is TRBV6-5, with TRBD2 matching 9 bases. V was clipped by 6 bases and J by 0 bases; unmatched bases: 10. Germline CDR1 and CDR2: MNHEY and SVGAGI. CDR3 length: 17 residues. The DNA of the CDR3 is TGTGCCAGCAGCCCGGAGGCTAGCGGGACTAGCACAGATACGCAGTATTTT. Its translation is CASSPEASGTSTDTQYF.

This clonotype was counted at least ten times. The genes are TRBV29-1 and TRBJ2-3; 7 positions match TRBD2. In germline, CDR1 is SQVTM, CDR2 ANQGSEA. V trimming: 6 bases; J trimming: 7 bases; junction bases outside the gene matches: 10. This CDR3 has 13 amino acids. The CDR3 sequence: CSVEWGGSNTQYF. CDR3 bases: TGCAGCGTCGAGTGGGGGGGGTCAAATACGCAGTATTTT.

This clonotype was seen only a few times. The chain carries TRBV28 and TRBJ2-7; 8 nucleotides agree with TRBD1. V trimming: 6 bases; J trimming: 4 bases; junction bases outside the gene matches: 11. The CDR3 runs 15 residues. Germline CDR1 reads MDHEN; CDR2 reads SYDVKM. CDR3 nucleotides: TGTGCCAGCAGAGGCCCGGGACAGGTTGATTACGAGCAGTACTTC. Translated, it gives CASRGPGQVDYEQYF. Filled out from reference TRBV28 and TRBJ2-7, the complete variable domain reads DVKVTQSSRYLVKRTGEKVFLECVQDMDHENMFWYRQDPGLGLRLIYFSYDVKMKEKGDIPEGYSVSREKKERFSLILESASTNQTSMYLCASRGPGQVDYEQYFGPGTRLTVT.

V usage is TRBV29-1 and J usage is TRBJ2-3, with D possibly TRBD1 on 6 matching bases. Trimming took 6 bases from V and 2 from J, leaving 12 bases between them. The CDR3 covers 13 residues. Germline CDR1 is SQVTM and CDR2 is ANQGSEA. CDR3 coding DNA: TGCAGCGTGGGGGCGATTTACACAGATACGCAGTATTTT. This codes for CSVGAIYTDTQYF.

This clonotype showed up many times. The CDR3 protein is CASSQDFRPSPLHF. The CDR3 DNA follows: TGTGCCAGCAGCCAAGATTTCCGCCCTTCACCCCTCCACTTT. The chain recombines TRBV14 with TRBJ1-6, with D unclear. Germline-derived CDR1 and CDR2 are SGHDN and FVKESK. This CDR3 contains 14 residues. V was clipped by 0 bases and J by 9 bases, with 9 bases between them.

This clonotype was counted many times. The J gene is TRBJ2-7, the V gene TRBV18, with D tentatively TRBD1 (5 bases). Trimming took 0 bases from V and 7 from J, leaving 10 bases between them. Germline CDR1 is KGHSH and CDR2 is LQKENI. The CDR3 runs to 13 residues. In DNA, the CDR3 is TGTGCCAGCTCACCACCCAGGGCTGGAGAGCAGTACTTC. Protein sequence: CASSPPRAGEQYF.

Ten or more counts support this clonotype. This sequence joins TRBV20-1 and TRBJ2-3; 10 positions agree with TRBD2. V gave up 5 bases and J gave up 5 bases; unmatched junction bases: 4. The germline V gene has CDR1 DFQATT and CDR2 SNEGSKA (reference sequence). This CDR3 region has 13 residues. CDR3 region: CSASSGSLDTQYF. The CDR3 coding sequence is TGCAGTGCTTCTAGCGGGAGTTTAGATACGCAGTATTTT.

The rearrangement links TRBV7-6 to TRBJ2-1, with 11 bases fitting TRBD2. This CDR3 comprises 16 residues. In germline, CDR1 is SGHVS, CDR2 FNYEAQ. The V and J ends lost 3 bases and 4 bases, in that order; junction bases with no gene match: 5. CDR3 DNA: TGTGCCAGCAGCTTGGCCGGACTAGCGGGTTACAATGAGCAGTTCTTC. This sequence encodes CASSLAGLAGYNEQFF. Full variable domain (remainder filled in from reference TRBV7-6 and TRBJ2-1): GAGVSQSPRYKVTKRGQDVALRCDPISGHVSLYWYRQALGQGPEFLTYFNYEAQQDKSGLPNDRFSAERPEGSISTLTIQRTEQRDSAMYRCASSLAGLAGYNEQFFGPGTRLTVL.

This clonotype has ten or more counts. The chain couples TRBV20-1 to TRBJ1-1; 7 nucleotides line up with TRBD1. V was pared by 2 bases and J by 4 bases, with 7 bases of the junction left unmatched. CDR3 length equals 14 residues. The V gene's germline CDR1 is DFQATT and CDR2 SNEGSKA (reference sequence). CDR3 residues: CSARRGHGPTEAFF. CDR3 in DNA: TGCAGTGCTAGAAGGGGGCACGGACCCACTGAAGCTTTCTTT.

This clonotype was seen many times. The CDR3 is CASSEALAGVDTQYF. The CDR3 DNA sequence: TGTGCCAGCAGTGAAGCACTAGCGGGTGTAGATACGCAGTATTTT. This chain joins TRBV2 and TRBJ2-3; 9 positions agree with TRBD2. The CDR3 runs 15 residues. V was clipped by 0 bases and J by 5 bases; unmatched bases: 3. In germline, CDR1 is SNHLY, CDR2 FYNNEI.

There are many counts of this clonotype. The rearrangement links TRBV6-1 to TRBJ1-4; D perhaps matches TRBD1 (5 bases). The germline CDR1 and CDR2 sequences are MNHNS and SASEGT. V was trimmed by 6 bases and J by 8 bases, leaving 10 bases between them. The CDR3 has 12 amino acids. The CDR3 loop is CASRDIVEKLFF. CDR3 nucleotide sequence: TGTGCCAGCAGGGACATTGTGGAAAAACTGTTTTTT.

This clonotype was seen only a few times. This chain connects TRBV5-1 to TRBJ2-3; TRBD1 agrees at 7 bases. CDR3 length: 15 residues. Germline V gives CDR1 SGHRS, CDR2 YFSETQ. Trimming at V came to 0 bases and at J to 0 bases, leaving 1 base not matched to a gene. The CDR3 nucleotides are TGCGCCAGCAGCTTGGCAGGGGGAAGCACAGATACGCAGTATTTT. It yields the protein CASSLAGGSTDTQYF.

DNA of the CDR3: TGTGCCAGCAGTTTCGCCCCGGGACAGGGGGTTAGGGAAGCTTTCTTT. This codes for CASSFAPGQGVREAFF. This rearrangement joins TRBV12-3 or TRBV12-4 to TRBJ1-1, with 11 bases that match TRBD1. There are 16 residues in the CDR3. The junction had 11 bases not matched to a gene; V was cut back by 3 bases and J by 8 bases.

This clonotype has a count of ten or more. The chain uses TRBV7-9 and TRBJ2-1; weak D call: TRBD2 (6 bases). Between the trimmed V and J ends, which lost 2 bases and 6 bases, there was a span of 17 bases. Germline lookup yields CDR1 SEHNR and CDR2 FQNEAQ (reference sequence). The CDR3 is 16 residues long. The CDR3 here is CASSLWAGTEGNEQFF. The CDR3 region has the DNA TGTGCCAGCAGCTTATGGGCCGGGACGGAGGGCAATGAGCAGTTCTTC.